The present entry profiles one T cell receptor (beta chain) with its context. Its antigen is not identified. This entry comes from a study of beta chain features in type 1 diabetes. Across the whole study: Regarding age, gender and cell yields, patients proved similar to healthy donors.

It was one heparinised blood draw, averaging about 110 mL, that each donor gave. The purity of all sorted populations exceeded 98%. Study-wide points: There was a moderate but significant shortening of TCRB CDR3s in all four CD4+ subsets of Type 1 diabetes patients. Type 1 diabetes patients had fewer VDJ junction insertions and more deletions.

Sequencing targeted expressed TCRB transcripts, as all isolated RNA had been reverse transcribed. Some clones are missing from TCRdb's copy, which holds only in-frame ones; the method was immunoSEQ multiplex PCR. The profile shows 250,000 to 300,000 clones, 20% to 25% of them singletons. The sample comprised naive CD4+ T cells from blood. The clonotype comes from a woman younger than 45 with type 1 diabetes.

In DNA, the CDR3 is TGCGCCAGCACCACTGGGGCAGGGGGCTTCTCAGATACGCAGTATTTT. Its protein product is CASTTGAGGFSDTQYF. The chain has TRBV5-1 and TRBJ2-3, with TRBD1 identical over 8 bases. The V gene's germline CDR1 is SGHRS and CDR2 YFSETQ. The length of the CDR3 is 16 residues. Trimming removed 6 bases from V and 4 bases from J; junction bases left unmatched: 13.